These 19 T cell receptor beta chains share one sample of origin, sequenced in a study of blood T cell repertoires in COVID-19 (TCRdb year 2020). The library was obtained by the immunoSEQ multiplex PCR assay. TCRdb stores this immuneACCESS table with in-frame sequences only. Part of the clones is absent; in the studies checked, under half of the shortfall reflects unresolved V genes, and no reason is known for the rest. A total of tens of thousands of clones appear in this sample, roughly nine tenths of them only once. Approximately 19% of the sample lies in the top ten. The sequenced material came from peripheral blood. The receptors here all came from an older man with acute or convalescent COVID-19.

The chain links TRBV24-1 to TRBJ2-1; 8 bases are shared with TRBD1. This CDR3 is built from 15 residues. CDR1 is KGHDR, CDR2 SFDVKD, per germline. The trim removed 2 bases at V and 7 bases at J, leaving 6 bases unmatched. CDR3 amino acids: CATSDSRTGWNEQFF. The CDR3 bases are TGTGCCACCAGTGATTCGAGGACAGGGTGGAATGAGCAGTTCTTC.

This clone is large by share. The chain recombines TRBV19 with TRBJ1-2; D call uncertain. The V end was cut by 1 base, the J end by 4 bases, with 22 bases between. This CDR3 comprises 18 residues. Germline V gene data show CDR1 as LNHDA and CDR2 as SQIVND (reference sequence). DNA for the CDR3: TGTGCCAGTAGTATAGCATTCTCTCCGGACTACAAATTCTATGGCTACACCTTC. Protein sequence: CASSIAFSPDYKFYGYTF.

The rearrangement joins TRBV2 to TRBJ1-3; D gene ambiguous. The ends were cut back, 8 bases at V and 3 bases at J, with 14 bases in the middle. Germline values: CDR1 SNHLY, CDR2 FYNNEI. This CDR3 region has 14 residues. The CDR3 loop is CASVAQPGGNTIYF. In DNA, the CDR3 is TGTGCCAGCGTAGCCCAGCCGGGTGGAAACACCATATATTTT.

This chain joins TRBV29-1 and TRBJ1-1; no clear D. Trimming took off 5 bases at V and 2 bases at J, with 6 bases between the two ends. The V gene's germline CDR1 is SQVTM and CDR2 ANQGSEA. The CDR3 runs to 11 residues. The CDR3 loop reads CSVTRNTEAFF. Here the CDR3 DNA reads TGCAGCGTTACCAGAAACACTGAAGCTTTCTTT.

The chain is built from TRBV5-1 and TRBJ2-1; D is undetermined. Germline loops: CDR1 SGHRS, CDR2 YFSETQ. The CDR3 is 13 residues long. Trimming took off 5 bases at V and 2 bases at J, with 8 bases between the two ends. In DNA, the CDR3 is TGCGCCAGCAGGGCTAGAACCTACAATGAGCAGTTCTTC. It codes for CASRARTYNEQFF.

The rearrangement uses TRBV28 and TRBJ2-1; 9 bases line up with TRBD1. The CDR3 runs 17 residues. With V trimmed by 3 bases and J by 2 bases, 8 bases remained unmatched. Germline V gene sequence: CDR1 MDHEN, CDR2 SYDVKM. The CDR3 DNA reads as TGTGCCAGCAGTTTGAGTGGGACAGGGCGGACCTACAATGAGCAGTTCTTC. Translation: CASSLSGTGRTYNEQFF.

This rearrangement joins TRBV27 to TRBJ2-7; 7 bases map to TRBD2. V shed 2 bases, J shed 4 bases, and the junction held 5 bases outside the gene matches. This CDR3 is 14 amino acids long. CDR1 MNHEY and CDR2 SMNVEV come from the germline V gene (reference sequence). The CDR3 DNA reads TGTGCCAGCAGTTTACAGCGGGATCGGTACGAGCAGTACTTC. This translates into CASSLQRDRYEQYF.

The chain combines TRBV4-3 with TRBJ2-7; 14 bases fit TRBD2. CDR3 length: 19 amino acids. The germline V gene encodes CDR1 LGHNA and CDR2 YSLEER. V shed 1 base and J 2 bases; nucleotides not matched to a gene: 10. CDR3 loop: CASSQVGLAGEWATYEQYF. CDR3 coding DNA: TGCGCCAGCAGCCAAGTGGGACTAGCGGGAGAATGGGCGACCTACGAGCAGTACTTC.

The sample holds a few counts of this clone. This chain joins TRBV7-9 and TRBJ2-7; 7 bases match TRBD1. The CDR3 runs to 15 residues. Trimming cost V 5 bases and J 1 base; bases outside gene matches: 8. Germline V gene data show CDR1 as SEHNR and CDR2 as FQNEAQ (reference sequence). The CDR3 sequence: CASSPPGQISYEQYF. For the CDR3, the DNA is TGTGCCAGCAGCCCCCCGGGACAGATATCCTACGAGCAGTACTTC.

For the CDR3, the DNA is TGCAGTGCTTCCCGGGGGGAGGTAGCTTTCTTT. Its protein is CSASRGEVAFF. J is TRBJ1-1 and V is TRBV20-1; the D gene is possibly TRBD1 (5 bases). The length of the CDR3 is 11 residues. Deletions cut 5 bases from V and 10 bases from J, with 14 bases between. The germline V gene has CDR1 DFQATT and CDR2 SNEGSKA (reference sequence).

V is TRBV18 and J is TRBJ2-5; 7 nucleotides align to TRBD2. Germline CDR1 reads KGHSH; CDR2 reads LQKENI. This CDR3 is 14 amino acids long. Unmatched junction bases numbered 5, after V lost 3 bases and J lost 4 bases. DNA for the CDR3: TGTGCCAGCTCACCTGGGAGGGGAGGAGAGACCCAGTACTTC. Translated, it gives CASSPGRGGETQYF.

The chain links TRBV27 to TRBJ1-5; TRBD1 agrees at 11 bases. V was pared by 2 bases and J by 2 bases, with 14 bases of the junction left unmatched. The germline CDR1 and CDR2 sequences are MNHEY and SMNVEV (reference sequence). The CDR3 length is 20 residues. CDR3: CASSLVSGDRGWYGNQPQHF. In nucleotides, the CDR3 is TGTGCCAGCAGTTTAGTAAGTGGGGACAGGGGGTGGTATGGCAATCAGCCCCAGCATTTT.

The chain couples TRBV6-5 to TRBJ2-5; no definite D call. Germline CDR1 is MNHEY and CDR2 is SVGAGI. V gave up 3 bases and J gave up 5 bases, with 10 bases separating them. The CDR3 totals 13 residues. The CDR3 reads CASSYTRRETQYF. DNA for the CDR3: TGTGCCAGCAGTTATACCCGGCGGGAGACCCAGTACTTC.

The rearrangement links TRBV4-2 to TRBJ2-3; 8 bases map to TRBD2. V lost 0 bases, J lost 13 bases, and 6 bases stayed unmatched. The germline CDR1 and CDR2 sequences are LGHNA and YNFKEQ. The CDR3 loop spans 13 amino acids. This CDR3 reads CASSQDPRGGKYF. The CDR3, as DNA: TGTGCCAGCAGCCAAGATCCACGGGGGGGGAAGTATTTT.

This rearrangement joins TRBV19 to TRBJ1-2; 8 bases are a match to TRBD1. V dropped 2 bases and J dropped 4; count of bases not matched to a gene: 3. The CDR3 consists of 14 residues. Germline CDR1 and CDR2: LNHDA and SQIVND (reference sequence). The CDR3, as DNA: TGTGCCAGTAGTATACAGGGGGCAATCTATGGCTACACCTTC. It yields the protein CASSIQGAIYGYTF.

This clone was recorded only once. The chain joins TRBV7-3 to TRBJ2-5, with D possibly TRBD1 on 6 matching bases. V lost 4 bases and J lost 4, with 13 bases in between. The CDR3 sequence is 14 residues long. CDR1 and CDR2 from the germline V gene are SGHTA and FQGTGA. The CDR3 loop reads CASSSTAGAETQYF. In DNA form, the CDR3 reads TGTGCCAGCAGCTCCACAGCAGGGGCAGAGACCCAGTACTTC.

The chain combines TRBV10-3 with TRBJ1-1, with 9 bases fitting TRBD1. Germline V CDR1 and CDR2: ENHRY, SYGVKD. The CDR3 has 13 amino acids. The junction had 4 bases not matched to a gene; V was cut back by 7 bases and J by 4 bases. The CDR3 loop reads CAITLDRGTEAFF. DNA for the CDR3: TGTGCCATCACCCTGGACAGGGGCACTGAAGCTTTCTTT.

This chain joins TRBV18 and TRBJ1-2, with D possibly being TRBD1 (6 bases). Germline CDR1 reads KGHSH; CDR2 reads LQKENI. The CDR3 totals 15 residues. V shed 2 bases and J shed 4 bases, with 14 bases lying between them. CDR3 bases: TGTGCCAGCTCACCAGGGGGCGAAAGCCCCTATGGCTACACCTTC. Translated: CASSPGGESPYGYTF.

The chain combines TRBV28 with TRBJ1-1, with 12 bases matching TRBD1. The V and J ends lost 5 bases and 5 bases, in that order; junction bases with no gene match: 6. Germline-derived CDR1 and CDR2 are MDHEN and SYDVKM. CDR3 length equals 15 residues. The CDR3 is CASSTGTGGVTEAFF. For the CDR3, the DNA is TGTGCCAGCAGTACCGGGACAGGGGGCGTGACTGAAGCTTTCTTT.